The clone carrying this TCR beta chain turned up a few times. Stem cell-like memory, regulatory, central memory and naive CD4+ cells were sorted via CD45RO/CCR7/CD25/CD127/CD95/CD27. The record originates from a study of beta chain features in type 1 diabetes. Expressed TCRB transcripts were sequenced because the entire RNA isolate underwent reverse transcription. Assay: immunoSEQ multiplex PCR; the TCRdb copy retains only in-frame clones and omits some. The data contain roughly 300,000 clones, 6.5% to 10% of them singletons. V lost 5 bases and J lost 7, with 11 bases in between. The CDR3 runs 13 residues. Looked up from germline, CDR1 is SEHNR and CDR2 is FQNEAQ (reference sequence).

Sequencing input: central memory CD4+ T cells from blood. This receptor was identified in a woman aged 18-29 years in good health. This sequence joins TRBV7-9 and TRBJ1-4; D not certain. CDR3 sequence reads: CASSGRVGEKLFF. In nucleotides, the CDR3 is TGTGCCAGCAGCGGTAGGGTTGGTGAAAAACTGTTTTTT.